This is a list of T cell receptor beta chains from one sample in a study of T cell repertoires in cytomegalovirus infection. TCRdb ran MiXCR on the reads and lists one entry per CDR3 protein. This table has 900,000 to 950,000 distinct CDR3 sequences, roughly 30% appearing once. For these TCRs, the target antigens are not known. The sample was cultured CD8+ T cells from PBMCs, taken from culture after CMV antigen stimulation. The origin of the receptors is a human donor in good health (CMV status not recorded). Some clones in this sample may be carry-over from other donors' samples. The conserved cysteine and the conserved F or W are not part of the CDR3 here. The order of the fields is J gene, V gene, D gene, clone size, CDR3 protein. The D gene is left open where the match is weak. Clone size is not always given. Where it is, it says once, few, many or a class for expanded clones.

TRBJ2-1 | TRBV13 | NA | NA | ASSWVSVTKNEQF
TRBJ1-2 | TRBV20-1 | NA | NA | SATPRGANYGYT
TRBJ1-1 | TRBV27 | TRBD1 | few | ASSPQGEFTEAF
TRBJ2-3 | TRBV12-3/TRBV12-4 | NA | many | ASSLVTGTDTQY
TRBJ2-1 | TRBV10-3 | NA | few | AITPRNYNEQF
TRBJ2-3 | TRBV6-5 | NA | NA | ASKSGTPRADTQY
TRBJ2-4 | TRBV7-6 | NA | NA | ASSPRTGTVQAKNIQY
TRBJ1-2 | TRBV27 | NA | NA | ASSHPGQSLYGYT
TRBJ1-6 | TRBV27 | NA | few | ASSPGLTNSPLH
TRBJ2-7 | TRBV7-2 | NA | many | ASSLLGGGEQY
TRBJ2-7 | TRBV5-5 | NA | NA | ASSQRQAAYEQY
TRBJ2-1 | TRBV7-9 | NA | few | ASSSTRDLGNEQF
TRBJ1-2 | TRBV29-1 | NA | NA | SFLGTDGGYT
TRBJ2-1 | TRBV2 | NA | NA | ASSEGGGRNEQF
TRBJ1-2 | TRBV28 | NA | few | ASSAGRSLGYT
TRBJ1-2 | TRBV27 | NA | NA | ASAGPSAYGYT
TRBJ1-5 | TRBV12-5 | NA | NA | ASADPLRQDNQPQH
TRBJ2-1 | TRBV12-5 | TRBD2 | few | ASGQSGGPNEQF
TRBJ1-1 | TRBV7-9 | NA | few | ASSWGRGNTEAF
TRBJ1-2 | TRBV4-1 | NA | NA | ASSQDAGGGYT
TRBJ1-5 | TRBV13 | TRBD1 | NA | ASSLGDRTGDNQPQH
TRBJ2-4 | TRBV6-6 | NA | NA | ASSPYGVAKNIQY
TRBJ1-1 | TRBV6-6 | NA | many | ASRTGFNTEAF
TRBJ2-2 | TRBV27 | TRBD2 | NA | ASTLTSGGSGELF
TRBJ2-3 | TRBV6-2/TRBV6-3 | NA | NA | ASSYSSSGSTDTQY
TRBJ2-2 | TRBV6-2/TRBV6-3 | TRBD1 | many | ASSPNRGPGELF
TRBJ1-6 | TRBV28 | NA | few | ASSQTEVNSPLH